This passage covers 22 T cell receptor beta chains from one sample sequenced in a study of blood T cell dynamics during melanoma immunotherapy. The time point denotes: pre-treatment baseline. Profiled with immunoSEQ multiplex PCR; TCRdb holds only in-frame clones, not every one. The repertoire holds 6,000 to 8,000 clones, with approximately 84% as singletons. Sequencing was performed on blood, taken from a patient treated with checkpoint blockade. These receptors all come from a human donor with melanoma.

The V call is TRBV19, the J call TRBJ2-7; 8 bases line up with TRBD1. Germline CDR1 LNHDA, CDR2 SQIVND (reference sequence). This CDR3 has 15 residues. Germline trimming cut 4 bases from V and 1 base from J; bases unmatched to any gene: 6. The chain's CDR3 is CASSSGQGKSYEQYF. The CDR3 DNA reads TGTGCCAGTAGTAGCGGACAGGGCAAGTCCTACGAGCAGTACTTC.

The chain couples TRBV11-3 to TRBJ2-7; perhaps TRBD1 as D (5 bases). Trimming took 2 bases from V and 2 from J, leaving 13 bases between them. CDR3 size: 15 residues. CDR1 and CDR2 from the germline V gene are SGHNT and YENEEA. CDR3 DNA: TGTGCCAGCAGCTTAAGTAGCAGGGCCGCCTACGAGCAGTACTTC. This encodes CASSLSSRAAYEQYF. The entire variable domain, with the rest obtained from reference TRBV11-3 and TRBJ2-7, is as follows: EAGVVQSPRYKIIEKKQPVAFWCNPISGHNTLYWYLQNLGQGPELLIRYENEEAVDDSQLPKDRFSAERLKGVDSTLKIQPAELGDSAVYLCASSLSSRAAYEQYFGPGTRLTVT.

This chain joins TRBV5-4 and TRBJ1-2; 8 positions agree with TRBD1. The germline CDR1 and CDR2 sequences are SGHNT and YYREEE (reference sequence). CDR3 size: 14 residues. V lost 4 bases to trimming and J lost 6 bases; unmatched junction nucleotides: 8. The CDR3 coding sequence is TGTGCCAGCAGCCGTGGACAGGGATTCAATGGCTACACCTTC. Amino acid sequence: CASSRGQGFNGYTF.

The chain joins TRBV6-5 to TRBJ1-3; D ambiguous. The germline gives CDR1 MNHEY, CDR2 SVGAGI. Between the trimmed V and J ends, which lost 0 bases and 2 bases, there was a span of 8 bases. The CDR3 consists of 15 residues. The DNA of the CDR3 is TGTGCCAGCAGTTACTCGTCCGGGGCTGGAAACACCATATATTTT. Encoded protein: CASSYSSGAGNTIYF.

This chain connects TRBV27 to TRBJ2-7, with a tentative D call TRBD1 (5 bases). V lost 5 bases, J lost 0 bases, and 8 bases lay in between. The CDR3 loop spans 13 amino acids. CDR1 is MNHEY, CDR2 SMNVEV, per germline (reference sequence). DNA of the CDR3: TGTGCCAGCAGTCCAGGGCACTCCTACGAGCAGTACTTC. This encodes CASSPGHSYEQYF.

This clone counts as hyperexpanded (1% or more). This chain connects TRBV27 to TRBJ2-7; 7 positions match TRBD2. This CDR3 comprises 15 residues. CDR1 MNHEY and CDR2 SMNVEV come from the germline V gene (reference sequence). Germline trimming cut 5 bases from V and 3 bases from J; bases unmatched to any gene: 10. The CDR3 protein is CASSGTNTGFYEQYF. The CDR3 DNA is TGTGCCAGCAGTGGGACTAATACGGGATTCTACGAGCAGTACTTC.

This CDR3 is CASSIWDRGTYGYTF. The CDR3 nucleotides read TGTGCCAGTAGTATATGGGACAGGGGTACCTATGGCTACACCTTC. This chain uses TRBV19 with TRBJ1-2; 10 bases align to TRBD1. Losses at the gene ends were 2 bases for V and 4 bases for J; bases not matched to a gene: 4. The CDR3 is 15 amino acids. Germline CDR1 and CDR2: LNHDA and SQIVND (reference sequence).

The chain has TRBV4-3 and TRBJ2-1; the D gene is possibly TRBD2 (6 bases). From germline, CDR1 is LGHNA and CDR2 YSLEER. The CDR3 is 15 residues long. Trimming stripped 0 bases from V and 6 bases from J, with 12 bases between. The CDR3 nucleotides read TGCGCCAGCAGCCAAGATTGGGGGGATGGCAATGAGCAGTTCTTC. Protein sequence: CASSQDWGDGNEQFF.

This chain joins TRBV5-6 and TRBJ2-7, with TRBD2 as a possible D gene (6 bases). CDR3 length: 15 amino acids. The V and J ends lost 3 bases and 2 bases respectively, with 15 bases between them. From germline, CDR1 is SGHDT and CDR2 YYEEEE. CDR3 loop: CASSSGVLQAYEQYF. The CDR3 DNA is TGTGCCAGCAGCTCGGGAGTCCTCCAAGCCTACGAGCAGTACTTC.

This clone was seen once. CDR3 in amino acids: CASSQDGRYEQYF. Written as DNA, the CDR3 is TGTGCCAGCAGCCAAGATGGACGGTACGAGCAGTACTTC. The rearrangement links TRBV14 to TRBJ2-7; D unresolved. Germline V gives CDR1 SGHDN, CDR2 FVKESK. Trimming took off 0 bases at V and 4 bases at J, with 7 bases between the two ends. The CDR3 runs 13 residues.

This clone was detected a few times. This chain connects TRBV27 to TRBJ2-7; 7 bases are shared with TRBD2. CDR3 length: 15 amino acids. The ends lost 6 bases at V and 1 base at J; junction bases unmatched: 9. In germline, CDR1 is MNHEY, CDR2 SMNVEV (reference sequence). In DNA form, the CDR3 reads TGTGCCAGCAGCCCTTTGGGGGAGGGGTCCTACGAGCAGTACTTC. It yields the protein CASSPLGEGSYEQYF.

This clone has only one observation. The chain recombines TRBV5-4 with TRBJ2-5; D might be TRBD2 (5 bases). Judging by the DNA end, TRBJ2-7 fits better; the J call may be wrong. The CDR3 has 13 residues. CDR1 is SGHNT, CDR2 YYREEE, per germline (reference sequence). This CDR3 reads CASSLWTSDEQYF. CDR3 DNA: TGTGCCAGCAGCTTATGGACTTCGGACGAGCAGTACTTC.

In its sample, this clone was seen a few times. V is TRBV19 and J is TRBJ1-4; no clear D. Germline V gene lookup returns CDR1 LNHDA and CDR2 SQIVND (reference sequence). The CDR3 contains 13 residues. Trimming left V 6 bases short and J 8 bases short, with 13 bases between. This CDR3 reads CASRYRENEKLFF. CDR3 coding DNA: TGTGCCAGTAGATATCGGGAGAACGAAAAACTGTTTTTT.

CDR3 DNA sequence: TGCGCCAGCAGCCCCTCGACAGGGAGGTTTGAAGCTTTCTTT. This translates into CASSPSTGRFEAFF. The chain combines TRBV4-3 with TRBJ1-1; 7 nucleotides line up with TRBD1. V shed 4 bases, J shed 7 bases, and the junction held 9 bases outside the gene matches. The CDR3 totals 14 residues. In germline, CDR1 is LGHNA, CDR2 YSLEER.

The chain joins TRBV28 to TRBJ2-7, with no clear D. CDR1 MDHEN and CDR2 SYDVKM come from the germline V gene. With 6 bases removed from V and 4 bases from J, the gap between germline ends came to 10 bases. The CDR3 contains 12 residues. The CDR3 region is CASRGDFYEQYF. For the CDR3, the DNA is TGTGCCAGCAGGGGCGACTTTTACGAGCAGTACTTC.

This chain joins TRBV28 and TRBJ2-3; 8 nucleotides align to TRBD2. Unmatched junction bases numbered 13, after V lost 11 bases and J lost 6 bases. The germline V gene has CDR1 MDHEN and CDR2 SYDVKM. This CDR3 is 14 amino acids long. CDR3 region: CAASTGRAPDTQYF. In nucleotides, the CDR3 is TGTGCCGCCAGTACCGGGAGGGCCCCCGATACGCAGTATTTT.

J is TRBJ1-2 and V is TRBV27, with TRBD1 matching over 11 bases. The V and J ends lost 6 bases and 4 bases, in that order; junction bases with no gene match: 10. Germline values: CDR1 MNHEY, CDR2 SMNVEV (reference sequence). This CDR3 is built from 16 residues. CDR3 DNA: TGTGCCAGCAGACCGGGTGGGACAGGGGGTCTCTATGGCTACACCTTC. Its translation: CASRPGGTGGLYGYTF.

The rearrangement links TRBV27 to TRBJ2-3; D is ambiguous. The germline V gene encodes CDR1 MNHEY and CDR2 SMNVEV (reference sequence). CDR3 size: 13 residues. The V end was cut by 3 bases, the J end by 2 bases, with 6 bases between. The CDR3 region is CASSFTYTDTQYF. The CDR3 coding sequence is TGTGCCAGCAGTTTTACTTACACAGATACGCAGTATTTT.

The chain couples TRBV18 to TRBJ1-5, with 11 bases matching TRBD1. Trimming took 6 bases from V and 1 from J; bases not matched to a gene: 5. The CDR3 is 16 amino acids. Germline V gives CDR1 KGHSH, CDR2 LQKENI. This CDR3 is CASSPGQGASNQPQHF. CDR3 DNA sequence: TGTGCCAGCTCCCCTGGACAGGGGGCGAGCAATCAGCCCCAGCATTTT.

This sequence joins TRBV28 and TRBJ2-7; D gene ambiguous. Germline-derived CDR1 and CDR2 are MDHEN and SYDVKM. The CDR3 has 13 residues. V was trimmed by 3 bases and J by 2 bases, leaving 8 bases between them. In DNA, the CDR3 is TGTGCCAGCAGTTTGCTGGGCGCCTACGAGCAGTACTTC. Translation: CASSLLGAYEQYF.

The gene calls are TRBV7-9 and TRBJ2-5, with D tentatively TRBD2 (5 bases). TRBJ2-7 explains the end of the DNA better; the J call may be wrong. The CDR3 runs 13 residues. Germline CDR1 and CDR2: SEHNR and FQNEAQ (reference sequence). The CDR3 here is CASSLPYTSEQYF. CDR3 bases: TGTGCCAGCAGCTTACCCTACACTAGCGAGCAGTACTTC.

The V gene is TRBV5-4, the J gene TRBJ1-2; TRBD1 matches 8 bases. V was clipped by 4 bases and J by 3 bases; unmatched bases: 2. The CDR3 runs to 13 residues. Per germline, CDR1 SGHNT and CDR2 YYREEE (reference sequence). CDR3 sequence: CASSAGGDYGYTF. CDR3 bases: TGTGCCAGCAGCGCAGGGGGCGACTATGGCTACACCTTC.